The rows below give T cell receptor beta chains drawn from one sample of a study of blood T cell repertoires in COVID-19. The table came from immunoSEQ multiplex PCR; TCRdb's copy has only in-frame clones and leaves some out. The table lists some 270,000 clones, approximately 85% of them singletons. Sample: peripheral blood. The origin of the receptors is a woman between 70 and 85 years old with acute or convalescent COVID-19. The CDR3 runs from the conserved cysteine through the conserved F or W. The D gene is left open where the match is weak. Size values are once, few and many counts, or a class for expanded clones, and some rows have none.

abundance,v_gene,j_gene,d_gene,CDR3nt,CDR3aa
.,TRBV11-2,TRBJ2-7,TRBD1,TGTGCCAGCAGCTACCATCGACAGGGAGTCGAGCAGTACTTC,CASSYHRQGVEQYF
.,TRBV10-2,TRBJ2-7,TRBD1,TGCGCCAGCGGGATGGTACTGCAGACAGGGTTCCTCAGGCAGTACTTC,CASGMVLQTGFLRQYF
.,TRBV19,TRBJ2-3,TRBD1,TGTGCCAGTAGTTCAGGGACAGGGTCAGATACGCAGTATTTT,CASSSGTGSDTQYF
.,TRBV20-1,TRBJ2-1,.,TGCAGTGCTAGTAGCCCCGCCCCGAGCTACTACAATGAGCAGTTCTTC,CSASSPAPSYYNEQFF
.,TRBV7-3,TRBJ2-1,.,TGTGCCAGCAGCTTAGGGGCTAGGTCGAATCCCAATGAGCAGTTCTTC,CASSLGARSNPNEQFF
.,TRBV2,TRBJ1-1,.,TGTGCCAGCAGCCCCACAGGGTTCGAGGGCACTGAAGCTTTCTTT,CASSPTGFEGTEAFF
.,TRBV19,TRBJ1-2,.,TGTGCCAGTAGTATAGGGAGGGGATCTGGCTACACCTTC,CASSIGRGSGYTF
.,TRBV2,TRBJ1-5,.,TGTGCCAGCGGACGGTGGAGAGGGAGCAATCAGCCCCAGCATTTT,CASGRWRGSNQPQHF
few,TRBV5-5,TRBJ1-6,.,TGTGCCAGCAGCTTGGATCCAAATGTTCCTAAGTCACCCCTCCACTTT,CASSLDPNVPKSPLHF
.,TRBV18,TRBJ1-2,.,TGTGCCAGCTCCCCCAACTTGGACAGAAGTTATGGCTACACCTTC,CASSPNLDRSYGYTF
.,TRBV6-2/TRBV6-3,TRBJ2-5,TRBD1,TGTGCCAGCCGCCCCCCGGGACAGGGGAATACCCAGTACTTC,CASRPPGQGNTQYF
.,TRBV29-1,TRBJ1-1,.,TGCAGCGGCCAACAGCCATTGAACACTGAAGCTTTCTTT,CSGQQPLNTEAFF
once,TRBV11-3,TRBJ2-3,TRBD1,TGTGCCAGCAGCTCTGGACAGGGAACGACCCCAGATACGCAGTATTTT,CASSSGQGTTPDTQYF
.,TRBV21-1,TRBJ2-3,.,TGTGCCAGCAGCAAAAGGACAGACACAGATACGCAGTATTTT,CASSKRTDTDTQYF
.,TRBV7-2,TRBJ2-5,TRBD2,TGTGCCAGCAGCTTACGGGGGGGTGAACAAGAGACCCAGTACTTC,CASSLRGGEQETQYF
.,TRBV6-5,TRBJ2-5,TRBD2,TGTGCCAGCAGTAGCGGGGGGGCGCAAGAGACCCAGTACTTC,CASSSGGAQETQYF
.,TRBV29-1,TRBJ2-3,TRBD2,TGCAGCGTTGGGCGGGGGGGTACAGATACGCAGTATTTT,CSVGRGGTDTQYF
once,TRBV15,TRBJ1-1,.,TGTGCCACCAGCAGAGATTTGAACAGGGAGAGCACTGAAGCTTTCTTT,CATSRDLNRESTEAFF
.,TRBV10-3,TRBJ1-1,.,TGTGCCATCAGTGACCCCCTTACAGCGAACACTGAAGCTTTCTTT,CAISDPLTANTEAFF
.,TRBV3-1/TRBV3-2,TRBJ1-1,TRBD1,TGTGCCAGCAGCCAAGGACAGGGGGGGAGTGAAGCTTTCTTT,CASSQGQGGSEAFF
.,TRBV20-1,TRBJ2-7,TRBD2,TGCAGTGCTAGTATCGGGGCGGGGGCCTACGAGCAGTACTTC,CSASIGAGAYEQYF
.,TRBV19,TRBJ1-2,.,TGTGCCAGTACCGCAGGGGCTCGAAGGGGTTCCAACTATGGCTACACCTTC,CASTAGARRGSNYGYTF
.,TRBV30,TRBJ1-6,.,TGTGCCTGTTCGGGACTGATCTCCTATAATTCACCCCTCCACTTT,CACSGLISYNSPLHF
.,TRBV9,TRBJ1-1,.,TGTGCCAGCAGCGTTGAGCCCGAGGGCACTGAAGCTTTCTTT,CASSVEPEGTEAFF
once,TRBV19,TRBJ1-2,.,TGTGCCAGTAGAAGGTCCGCGGGCCTAGAAATCGGCTACACCTTC,CASRRSAGLEIGYTF
once,TRBV6-5,TRBJ2-5,TRBD2,TGTGCCAGCGGGCTGGGGACTAGCCGCGCGACCCAGTACTTC,CASGLGTSRATQYF
.,TRBV23-1,TRBJ1-1,.,TGCGCCAGCAGTCCTAAGGCGGGGCCGGTGTGGAGGGACACTGAAGCTTTCTTT,CASSPKAGPVWRDTEAFF
.,TRBV10-2,TRBJ1-1,.,TGCGCCAGCAGTGAGTGGGACTCCCTGAACACTGAAGCTTTCTTT,CASSEWDSLNTEAFF
.,TRBV9,TRBJ2-3,TRBD1,TGTGCCAGCAGCTCTCGGGGACAGGCCACCACAGATACGCAGTATTTT,CASSSRGQATTDTQYF
.,TRBV9,TRBJ1-2,.,TGTGCCAGCAGCCGGCCCAGGGGCGGCTACACCTTC,CASSRPRGGYTF
.,TRBV5-4,TRBJ2-7,TRBD1,TGTGCCAGCAGCCCCCTCCCATTTACAGGGGGGTACGAGCAGTACTTC,CASSPLPFTGGYEQYF
.,TRBV6-5,TRBJ2-1,TRBD2,TGTGCCAGCAGTTACTCGGCGGGGGGTAACCACAATGAGCAGTTCTTC,CASSYSAGGNHNEQFF
few,TRBV19,TRBJ1-5,TRBD1,TGTGCCAGTAGTACGAACAGGGGCCAGCCGGGCAATCAGCCCCAGCATTTT,CASSTNRGQPGNQPQHF
.,TRBV7-2,TRBJ2-3,.,TGTGCCAGCAGCTTGAGCGGGAGCACAGATACGCAGTATTTT,CASSLSGSTDTQYF
.,TRBV7-2,TRBJ1-6,.,TGTGCCAGCAGCTTAGTTTATGGGAGTAATTCACCCCTCCACTTT,CASSLVYGSNSPLHF
.,TRBV6-6,TRBJ2-1,TRBD2,TGTGCCAGCAGTTACCCGGGACTAGGGGTGAACAATGAGCAGTTCTTC,CASSYPGLGVNNEQFF
.,TRBV7-8,TRBJ2-7,TRBD1,TGTGCCAGCAGCTTAGTCGGGACAGACCCCTCCTACGAGCAGTACTTC,CASSLVGTDPSYEQYF
.,TRBV7-6,TRBJ2-7,.,TGTGCCAGCAGCTTACGGCAGGTCTCCTACGAGCAGTACTTC,CASSLRQVSYEQYF
.,TRBV5-4,TRBJ2-1,.,TGTGCCAGCAGGGACCGTAGCGGAAGCTCCTACAATGAGCAGTTCTTC,CASRDRSGSSYNEQFF
.,TRBV7-8,TRBJ1-5,.,TGTGCCAGCAGCGCCCCCGGGCAGCCCCAGCATTTT,CASSAPGQPQHF
.,TRBV11-2,TRBJ2-1,TRBD2,TGTGCCAGCAGCCCCGCGGGGGGCACGGGGGGGGAGCAGTTCTTC,CASSPAGGTGGEQFF
.,TRBV4-1,TRBJ1-2,TRBD1,TGCGCCAGCAGCCAACCCAGGCGGGGGACAGGGGTCTATGGCTACACCTTC,CASSQPRRGTGVYGYTF